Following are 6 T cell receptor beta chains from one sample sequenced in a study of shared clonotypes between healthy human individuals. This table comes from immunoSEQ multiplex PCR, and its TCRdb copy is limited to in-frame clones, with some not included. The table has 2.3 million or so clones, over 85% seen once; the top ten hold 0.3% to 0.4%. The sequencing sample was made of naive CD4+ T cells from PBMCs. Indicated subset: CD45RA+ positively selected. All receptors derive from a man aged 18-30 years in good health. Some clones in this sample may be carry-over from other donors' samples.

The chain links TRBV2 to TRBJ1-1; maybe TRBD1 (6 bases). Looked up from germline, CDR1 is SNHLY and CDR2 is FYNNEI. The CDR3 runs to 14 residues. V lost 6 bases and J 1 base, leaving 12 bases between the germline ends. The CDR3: CASRAQGENTEAFF. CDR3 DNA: TGTGCCAGCAGGGCACAGGGAGAGAACACTGAAGCTTTCTTT.

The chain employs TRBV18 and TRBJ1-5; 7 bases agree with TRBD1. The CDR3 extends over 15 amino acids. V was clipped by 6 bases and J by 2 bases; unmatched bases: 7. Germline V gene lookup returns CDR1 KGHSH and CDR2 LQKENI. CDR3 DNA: TGTGCCAGCTCTTCAGGGGGGGGCGGCAATCAGCCCCAGCATTTT. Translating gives CASSSGGGGNQPQHF.

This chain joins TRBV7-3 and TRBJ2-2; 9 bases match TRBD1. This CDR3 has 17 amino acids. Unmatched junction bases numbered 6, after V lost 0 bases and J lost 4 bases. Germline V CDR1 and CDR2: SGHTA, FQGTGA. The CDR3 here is CASSLTRDRVSTGELFF. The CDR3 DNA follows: TGTGCCAGCAGCTTAACGAGGGACAGGGTTAGCACCGGGGAGCTGTTTTTT.

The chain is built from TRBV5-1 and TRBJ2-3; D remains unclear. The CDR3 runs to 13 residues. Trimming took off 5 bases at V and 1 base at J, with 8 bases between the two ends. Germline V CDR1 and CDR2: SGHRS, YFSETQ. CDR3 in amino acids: CASSDSGTDTQYF. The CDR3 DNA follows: TGCGCCAGCAGTGACTCTGGCACAGATACGCAGTATTTT.

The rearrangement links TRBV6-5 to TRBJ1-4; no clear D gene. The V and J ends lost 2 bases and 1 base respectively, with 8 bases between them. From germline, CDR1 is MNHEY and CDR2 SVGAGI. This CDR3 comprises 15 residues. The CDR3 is CASSYQGQTNEKLFF. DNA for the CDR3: TGTGCCAGCAGTTACCAAGGCCAAACTAATGAAAAACTGTTTTTT.

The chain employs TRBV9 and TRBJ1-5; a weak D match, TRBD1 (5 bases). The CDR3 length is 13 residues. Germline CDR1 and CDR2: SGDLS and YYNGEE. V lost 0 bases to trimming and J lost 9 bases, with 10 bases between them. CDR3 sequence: CASSVAGGGPQHF. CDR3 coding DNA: TGTGCCAGCAGCGTAGCGGGGGGTGGGCCCCAGCATTTT.